One sample yielded the 2 T cell receptor beta chains listed below, sequenced in a study of cytomegalovirus exposure and HLA in healthy donors. PCR was performed using 60 Vbeta and 13 Jbeta primers. TCRdb's copy holds only in-frame clones and misses some; the assay was immunoSEQ multiplex PCR. The sample lists about 150,000 clones, around three quarters occurring once. Source material: PBMCs. The origin of the receptors is a middle-aged man in good health and CMV-seronegative.

The sample holds a few counts of this clone. The rearrangement uses TRBV2 and TRBJ2-4, with 7 positions matching TRBD1. The CDR3 runs 15 residues. V gave up 4 bases and J gave up 8 bases; unmatched junction bases: 11. Germline V lookup: CDR1 SNHLY, CDR2 FYNNEI. The CDR3 nucleotides read TGTGCCAGCAGTGTCCTGGGAAGGGGGCGGGACATTCAGTACTTC. It codes for CASSVLGRGRDIQYF.

V gene TRBV5-1 combines with J gene TRBJ2-1; D gene uncertain. Trimming removed 4 bases at V and 6 bases at J, with 20 bases between. This CDR3 has 16 amino acids. Germline V gene lookup returns CDR1 SGHRS and CDR2 YFSETQ. The CDR3 protein is CASSGSAYRVGNEQFF. In DNA, the CDR3 is TGCGCCAGCAGCGGCTCGGCCTATCGGGTCGGCAATGAGCAGTTCTTC.